The text below deals with one T cell receptor beta chain. This clonotype was recorded a few times. What antigen it recognizes has not been identified. One base away there is no much larger clone; base qualities are not given. The time point label corresponds to: newly diagnosed GD, antithyroid drugs for less than 3 months. For both TCR sequencing and RNA sequencing, RNA was extracted from PBMCs using TRIzol. The diagnosis of Graves' disease followed American Thyroid Association guidelines. The patients came from an endocrinology department in Xi'an, China. From each patient, 7.5 to 9.5 milliliters of peripheral blood was collected into an EDTA anticoagulant tube. Ficoll Paque Plus density gradient separation was used to isolate PBMCs, and no additional T cell sorting was done. An Agilent 2100 Bioanalyzer and agarose gel were used to assess RNA quality, and a NanoDrop 2000 was used to measure RNA concentration.

To prepare the library, multiplex PCR was applied. The sequencing machine was an Illumina HiSeq 4000. To build TCR beta libraries, CDR3 regions were amplified by Arm-PCR using iRepertoire HTBI primers. Before sequencing, the PCR products went through gel purification. The paper's data handling went like this. Gene usage analysis of CDR3 amino acid clonotypes used the 62 TRBV and more than 13 TRBJ segments found across samples. COPE and FqMerger were used to merge filtered high-quality paired reads into contigs. BLAST was used to align contigs to IMGT TRBV, TRBD and TRBJ reference genes, and CDR3 was defined according to IMGT. Clonotypes above 0.1% frequency were classified as highly expanded clones. Shannon entropy served as the measure of repertoire diversity, while the Gini coefficient captured V-J evenness. Public clonotypes were defined as clonotypes shared by more than one individual. TCRdb itself trimmed the public reads at Q25 with fastp, ran MiXCR and retained productive beta chains. Every CDR3 protein is listed once, alongside the most common genes and DNA of its rows. Here the V and J calls rest on TCRdb's processing, not on the authors' analysis. The sample table records roughly 560,000 distinct CDR3 sequences; about 16% of these occur just once. About 25% of the sample belongs to the ten largest clones.

For this chain, trimming is 6 bases at the V end and 1 base at the J end, and the number of junction bases without a gene match is 5. CDR1 MNHNS and CDR2 SASEGT are derived from the germline V gene. The cysteine opens and the phenylalanine closes a CDR3 of 15 amino acids. Only CDR3 DNA is held: 45 bases, read in frame from base 1. This sample is part of a study of regulatory T cells in long-lasting Graves disease (TCRdb year 2021). Notes on the research overall: Patients with newly diagnosed Graves' disease had been on antithyroid drugs for under 3 months. The study took place in China and was registered as a clinical trial. This study used TCR sequencing and RNA sequencing of peripheral blood to compare persistent Graves' disease patients against newly diagnosed Graves' disease patients. TCR sequencing covered around 13 persistent and around 20 newly diagnosed Graves' disease patients, about 35 samples in total.

Overall study results and their limits: Peripheral blood alone was examined, since thyroid tissue, which constituted the primary lesion, could not be accessed. A larger number of public clonotypes was shared among persistent patients (2,741) than among newly diagnosed patients (approximately 1,000). Preferential use of TRBV28, TRBJ1-2 and TRBJ2-5 was observed in persistent disease, whereas TRBV20-1 and TRBJ2-1 were favored in newly diagnosed disease. Lower TCR Shannon entropy and fewer highly expanded clones were observed in persistent Graves' disease patients than in newly diagnosed patients, which suggested clonal expansion. As a limitation, the authors acknowledged that the small sample size may reduce accuracy. Only the TCR beta chain was sequenced and analyzed.

The same data also contributed to another study, on T cells in Graves' hyperthyroidism and ophthalmopathy. The second study reports: A patient counted as having stable Graves' hyperthyroidism if no progression to ophthalmopathy occurred over 18 months of follow-up. Hyperthyroidism patients were aged 18 to 65 years and newly diagnosed, with disease duration of less than 2 months. Exclusion was applied to patients with uncontrolled infections, other autoimmune diseases, pregnancy or lactation. Diagnoses relied on clinical symptoms, serum thyroxine and TRAb, thyroid ultrasound and orbital computed tomography. The TCR CDR3 was subjected to a first round of RT-PCR using the HTBI primer set and the Qiagen OneStep RT-PCR kit. Blood samples also contained most of the expanded thyroid clonotypes (frequency above 0.001), which suggests that blood repertoires may reflect thyroid immune responses. Ophthalmopathy was separated from stable hyperthyroidism by a 13 V-J signature model, with 85% to 90% sensitivity and 81% to 82% specificity obtained in cross-validation and 80%/75% obtained in testing. In validation, the model predicted progression to ophthalmopathy a median of approximately 6.3 months before onset, with about 70% sensitivity and about 72% specificity. To identify distinguishing TCR V-J signatures, a discovery cohort of 90 to 100 patients was used, comprising 43 with Graves' ophthalmopathy and about 59 with stable Graves' hyperthyroidism. Prospective prediction of ophthalmopathy was tested in an independent validation cohort consisting of about 20 hyperthyroidism patients and more than 15 patients who later progressed to ophthalmopathy. The 100 or so discovery patients were randomly split 7:3 into training and test sets. In addition, the study compared T-cell repertoires in thyroid tissue and in blood from roughly six Graves' hyperthyroidism patients. After sampling, hyperthyroidism patients received methimazole starting at 30 mg daily, and ophthalmopathy patients received high-dose intravenous methylprednisolone. The libraries were constructed in a second round of multiplex PCR and then size-selected and purified. The libraries were sequenced on an Illumina HiSeq2000 using paired-end 100 bp reads. SOAPnuke was used to process the raw data, with reads discarded if the reads contained adapters or uncalled bases, had a mean Phred below 15, or lacked an exact constant-primer or identifier match. COPE v1.2.5 was used to merge high-quality paired reads, and clonotypes were defined as unique nucleotide sequences. MiTCR v1.1 was used to align clonotypes to the IMGT TRBV, TRBD and TRBJ reference segments. The analysis included only V-J combinations with a frequency above 0.0001, which together covered around 99% of the repertoires. The TCS score was defined as F50 (clonal expansion) divided by E x V (chaos), with BLOSUM62-based TCRdist calculated between CDR3 peptides within each V-J. Welch's t-statistics and random forest reduced roughly 540 V-J features to roughly 13, which were used in a naive Bayes classifier (R e1071). Sample size was not statistically predetermined, and blinding of investigators to group allocation was not performed. The paper describes TCR Vbeta CDR3 sequencing of about 140 peripheral blood samples, made up of some 40 ophthalmopathy patients, some 76 hyperthyroidism patients and around 17 progressor patients.

The receptor's source is a woman aged 40-60 years with Graves disease. Donor details come from another sample of the same person, matched by shared clones. The V and J genes are TRBV6-1 and TRBJ2-7; the central 11 bases match TRBD1. The sample here was peripheral blood mononuclear cells (PBMCs), taken at new diagnosis, from a patient treated with antithyroid drugs. This receptor has the CDR3 CASRRGQGASYEQYF. The nucleotides are TGTGCCAGCAGGCGCGGACAGGGGGCGTCCTACGAGCAGTACTTC.